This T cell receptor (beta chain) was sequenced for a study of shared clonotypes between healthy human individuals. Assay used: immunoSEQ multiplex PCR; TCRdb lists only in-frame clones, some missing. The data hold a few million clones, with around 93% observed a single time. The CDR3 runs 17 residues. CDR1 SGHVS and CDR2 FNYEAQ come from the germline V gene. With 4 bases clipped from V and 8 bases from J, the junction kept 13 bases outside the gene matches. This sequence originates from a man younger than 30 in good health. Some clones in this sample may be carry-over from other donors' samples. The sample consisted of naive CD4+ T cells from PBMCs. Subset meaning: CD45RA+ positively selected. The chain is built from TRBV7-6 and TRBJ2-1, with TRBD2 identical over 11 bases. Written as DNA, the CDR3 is TGTGCCAGCAGCTCGGGATATAGCGGGAGGGCACGCTATGAGCAGTTCTTC. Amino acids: CASSSGYSGRARYEQFF.